This is a list of T cell receptor beta chains from one sample in a study of OX40 agonist ivuxolimab in advanced cancers. Sequenced by immunoSEQ multiplex PCR; TCRdb stores in-frame clones only, minus some. The sample records tens of thousands of clones, about 93% being singletons. Specimen: CD4+ or CD8+ T cells sorted from blood, collected in a trial of the OX40 agonist ivuxolimab. These receptors came from an adult with an advanced solid tumor such as melanoma, head and neck, liver or kidney cancer. Each CDR3 is given with its conserved first and last residue. Fields, in order: J gene, D gene, V gene, clone size, CDR3 protein, CDR3 DNA. D genes are given only for firm matches. For some rows the clone size is stated as once, few or many, or as a class when expanded; others skip it.

j_gene: TRBJ2-1
d_gene: TRBD2
v_gene: TRBV4-1
abundance: -
CDR3aa: CASSRTSGGGEQFF
CDR3nt: TGCGCCAGCAGCCGCACTAGCGGGGGTGGTGAGCAGTTCTTC

j_gene: TRBJ2-1
d_gene: -
v_gene: TRBV5-1
abundance: -
CDR3aa: CASSLVAGNEQFF
CDR3nt: TGCGCCAGCAGCTTGGTGGCGGGGAATGAGCAGTTCTTC

j_gene: TRBJ2-3
d_gene: TRBD2
v_gene: TRBV19
abundance: -
CDR3aa: CASTSTSANTDTQYF
CDR3nt: TGTGCCAGTACCTCGACTAGCGCGAACACAGATACGCAGTATTTT

j_gene: TRBJ2-1
d_gene: TRBD2
v_gene: TRBV28
abundance: -
CDR3aa: CASDLAGGIYNEQFF
CDR3nt: TGTGCCAGCGATCTAGCGGGGGGGATATACAATGAGCAGTTCTTC

j_gene: TRBJ2-7
d_gene: -
v_gene: TRBV27
abundance: -
CDR3aa: CASSSGLWREQYF
CDR3nt: TGTGCCAGCAGTTCCGGGCTTTGGAGGGAGCAGTACTTC

j_gene: TRBJ2-2
d_gene: TRBD1
v_gene: TRBV11-2
abundance: once
CDR3aa: CASTTRDRDNTGELFF
CDR3nt: TGTGCCAGCACCACCCGGGACAGGGACAACACCGGGGAGCTGTTTTTT

j_gene: TRBJ1-6
d_gene: -
v_gene: TRBV9
abundance: -
CDR3aa: CASSVGGGSPLHF
CDR3nt: TGTGCCAGCAGCGTAGGGGGCGGGTCACCCCTCCACTTT

j_gene: TRBJ1-2
d_gene: -
v_gene: TRBV28
abundance: -
CDR3aa: CASTPLREDYGYTF
CDR3nt: TGTGCCAGCACCCCACTAAGGGAGGACTATGGCTACACCTTC

j_gene: TRBJ1-1
d_gene: -
v_gene: TRBV28
abundance: -
CDR3aa: CASSFESGVGAFF
CDR3nt: TGTGCCAGCAGTTTCGAGTCGGGGGTGGGTGCTTTCTTT

j_gene: TRBJ1-2
d_gene: -
v_gene: TRBV11-2
abundance: -
CDR3aa: CASSLDQLGTPGYTF
CDR3nt: TGTGCCAGCAGCTTAGATCAGCTTGGGACCCCGGGCTACACCTTC

j_gene: TRBJ2-7
d_gene: -
v_gene: TRBV27
abundance: -
CDR3aa: CASSLRGTYEQYF
CDR3nt: TGTGCCAGCAGTTTACGGGGGACCTACGAGCAGTACTTC

j_gene: TRBJ2-3
d_gene: -
v_gene: TRBV6-6
abundance: -
CDR3aa: CASRLGFTDTQYF
CDR3nt: TGTGCCAGCAGACTAGGATTCACAGATACGCAGTATTTT

j_gene: TRBJ2-7
d_gene: -
v_gene: TRBV28
abundance: -
CDR3aa: CASSPSGTPTYEQYF
CDR3nt: TGTGCCAGCAGCCCCTCCGGGACGCCTACCTACGAGCAGTACTTC

j_gene: TRBJ1-6
d_gene: TRBD1
v_gene: TRBV11-2
abundance: -
CDR3aa: CASSLDPPWTGVSPLHF
CDR3nt: TGTGCCAGCAGCTTAGATCCTCCCTGGACAGGGGTTTCACCCCTCCACTTT

j_gene: TRBJ2-1
d_gene: -
v_gene: TRBV5-1
abundance: -
CDR3aa: CASTFNPSPGLVFF
CDR3nt: TGCGCCAGCACCTTTAACCCTTCCCCGGGACTCGTGTTCTTC

j_gene: TRBJ2-7
d_gene: -
v_gene: TRBV12-5
abundance: -
CDR3aa: CASGLTEYYEQYF
CDR3nt: TGTGCTAGTGGTCTCACAGAATACTACGAGCAGTACTTC

j_gene: TRBJ2-7
d_gene: TRBD2
v_gene: TRBV9
abundance: -
CDR3aa: CASSVGGAGGYEQYF
CDR3nt: TGTGCCAGCAGCGTAGGGGGAGCGGGAGGCTACGAGCAGTACTTC

j_gene: TRBJ1-4
d_gene: TRBD1
v_gene: TRBV7-9
abundance: -
CDR3aa: CASSSLAGQTRLFF
CDR3nt: TGTGCCAGCAGCTCCCTGGCGGGACAGACCCGACTGTTTTTT

j_gene: TRBJ2-3
d_gene: -
v_gene: TRBV4-3
abundance: -
CDR3aa: CASSQGSGVRTDTQYF
CDR3nt: TGCGCCAGCAGCCAAGGATCGGGGGTTCGGACAGATACGCAGTATTTT

j_gene: TRBJ2-5
d_gene: -
v_gene: TRBV5-1
abundance: -
CDR3aa: CASSLMDPHETQYF
CDR3nt: TGCGCCAGCAGCCTTATGGACCCTCATGAGACCCAGTACTTC

j_gene: TRBJ2-3
d_gene: -
v_gene: TRBV4-1
abundance: -
CDR3aa: CASSQDGQGTDTQYF
CDR3nt: TGCGCCAGCAGCCAAGATGGTCAGGGCACAGATACGCAGTATTTT

j_gene: TRBJ2-5
d_gene: TRBD2
v_gene: TRBV9
abundance: -
CDR3aa: CASSVTSGERETQYF
CDR3nt: TGTGCCAGCAGCGTGACTAGCGGGGAAAGAGAGACCCAGTACTTC

j_gene: TRBJ2-1
d_gene: TRBD1
v_gene: TRBV4-1
abundance: -
CDR3aa: CASSRTGERNEQFF
CDR3nt: TGCGCCAGCAGCCGCACAGGGGAAAGGAATGAGCAGTTCTTC

j_gene: TRBJ1-3
d_gene: -
v_gene: TRBV7-2
abundance: once
CDR3aa: CASSLKGLGNTIYF
CDR3nt: TGTGCCAGCAGCTTAAAGGGGCTGGGAAACACCATATATTTT

j_gene: TRBJ2-3
d_gene: TRBD2
v_gene: TRBV9
abundance: -
CDR3aa: CASSVTSVTDTQYF
CDR3nt: TGTGCCAGCAGCGTGACTAGCGTCACAGATACGCAGTATTTT

j_gene: TRBJ2-7
d_gene: TRBD1
v_gene: TRBV6-6
abundance: -
CDR3aa: CASSPAQGANEQYF
CDR3nt: TGTGCCAGCAGTCCTGCGCAGGGGGCCAACGAGCAGTACTTC

j_gene: TRBJ2-5
d_gene: -
v_gene: TRBV7-9
abundance: -
CDR3aa: CASRAPGQGLETQYF
CDR3nt: TGTGCCAGCAGGGCACCGGGACAAGGGCTTGAGACCCAGTACTTC

j_gene: TRBJ2-7
d_gene: TRBD1
v_gene: TRBV6-5
abundance: -
CDR3aa: CASTGQGNEQYF
CDR3nt: TGTGCCAGCACGGGACAGGGCAACGAGCAGTACTTC

j_gene: TRBJ2-1
d_gene: -
v_gene: TRBV9
abundance: -
CDR3aa: CASSVAGSDYNEQFF
CDR3nt: TGTGCCAGCAGCGTAGCAGGTAGCGACTACAATGAGCAGTTCTTC

j_gene: TRBJ2-1
d_gene: -
v_gene: TRBV9
abundance: -
CDR3aa: CASSATLGSGEQFF
CDR3nt: TGTGCCAGCAGCGCCACCCTAGGTTCCGGTGAGCAGTTCTTC

j_gene: TRBJ2-3
d_gene: TRBD1
v_gene: TRBV27
abundance: -
CDR3aa: CASTTGVGLSTDTQYF
CDR3nt: TGTGCCAGCACCACAGGGGTAGGGCTCAGCACAGATACGCAGTATTTT

j_gene: TRBJ1-1
d_gene: -
v_gene: TRBV19
abundance: -
CDR3aa: CASSIATLSNTEAFF
CDR3nt: TGTGCCAGTAGTATAGCGACACTCTCGAACACTGAAGCTTTCTTT

j_gene: TRBJ1-1
d_gene: -
v_gene: TRBV19
abundance: once
CDR3aa: CASSIGPAGTEAFF
CDR3nt: TGTGCCAGTAGTATCGGTCCGGCGGGCACTGAAGCTTTCTTT

j_gene: TRBJ1-1
d_gene: TRBD1
v_gene: TRBV5-4
abundance: -
CDR3aa: CASSLTGEDTEAFF
CDR3nt: TGTGCCAGCAGCTTGACAGGGGAGGACACTGAAGCTTTCTTT

j_gene: TRBJ2-1
d_gene: -
v_gene: TRBV10-1
abundance: -
CDR3aa: CASSELSGTGGYNEQFF
CDR3nt: TGCGCCAGCAGTGAGTTGTCGGGGACTGGAGGGTACAATGAGCAGTTCTTC

j_gene: TRBJ2-7
d_gene: -
v_gene: TRBV6-5
abundance: -
CDR3aa: CASSNTREQYF
CDR3nt: TGTGCCAGCAGTAACACCCGGGAGCAGTACTTC

j_gene: TRBJ2-3
d_gene: -
v_gene: TRBV7-7
abundance: -
CDR3aa: CASSLGAGPDTQYF
CDR3nt: TGTGCCAGCAGCTTAGGGGCAGGGCCAGATACGCAGTATTTT

j_gene: TRBJ2-1
d_gene: -
v_gene: TRBV28
abundance: once
CDR3aa: CASSLSLSSYNEQFF
CDR3nt: TGTGCCAGCAGTTTGAGCCTAAGCTCCTACAATGAGCAGTTCTTC

j_gene: TRBJ2-3
d_gene: -
v_gene: TRBV9
abundance: -
CDR3aa: CASSVSLAGASSTDTQYF
CDR3nt: TGTGCCAGCAGCGTATCCCTTGCTGGAGCGTCCAGCACAGATACGCAGTATTTT

j_gene: TRBJ2-3
d_gene: -
v_gene: TRBV7-6
abundance: -
CDR3aa: CASSLGWGMDTQYF
CDR3nt: TGTGCCAGCAGCTTAGGGTGGGGGATGGATACGCAGTATTTT